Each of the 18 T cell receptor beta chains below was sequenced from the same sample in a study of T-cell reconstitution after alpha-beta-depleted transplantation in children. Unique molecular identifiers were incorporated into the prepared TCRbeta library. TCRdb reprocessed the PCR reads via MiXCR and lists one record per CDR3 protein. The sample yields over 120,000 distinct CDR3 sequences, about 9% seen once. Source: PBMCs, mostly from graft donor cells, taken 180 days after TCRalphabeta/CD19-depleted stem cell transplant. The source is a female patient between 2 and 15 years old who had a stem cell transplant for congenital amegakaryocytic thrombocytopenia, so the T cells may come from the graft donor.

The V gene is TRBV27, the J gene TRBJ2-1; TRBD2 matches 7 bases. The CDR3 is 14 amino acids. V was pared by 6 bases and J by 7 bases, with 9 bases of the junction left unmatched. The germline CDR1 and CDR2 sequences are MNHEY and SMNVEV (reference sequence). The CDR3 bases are TGTGCCAGCAGCGGACTAGGCCTGGGAAATGAGCAGTTCTTC. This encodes CASSGLGLGNEQFF.

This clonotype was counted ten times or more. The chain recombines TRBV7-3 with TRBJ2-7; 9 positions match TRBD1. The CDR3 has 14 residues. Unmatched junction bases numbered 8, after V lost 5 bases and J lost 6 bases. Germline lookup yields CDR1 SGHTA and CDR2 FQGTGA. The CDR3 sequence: CASSTGQGRSEQYF. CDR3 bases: TGTGCCAGCAGCACTGGACAGGGGCGGAGCGAGCAGTACTTC.

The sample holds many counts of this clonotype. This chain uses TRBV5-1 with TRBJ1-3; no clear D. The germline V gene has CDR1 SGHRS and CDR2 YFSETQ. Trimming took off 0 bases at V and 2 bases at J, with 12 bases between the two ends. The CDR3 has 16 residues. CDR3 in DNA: TGCGCCAGCAGCTTGGATGGGCAATTTACTGGAAACACCATATATTTT. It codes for CASSLDGQFTGNTIYF.

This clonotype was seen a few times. The CDR3 DNA is TGCAGTGCTATTTGGGCTAGCGGTCCCACAGATACGCAGTATTTT. This translates into CSAIWASGPTDTQYF. The V and J genes are TRBV20-1 and TRBJ2-3, with TRBD2 identical over 7 bases. The CDR3 extends over 15 amino acids. The V gene's germline CDR1 is DFQATT and CDR2 SNEGSKA (reference sequence). Unmatched junction bases numbered 9, after V lost 4 bases and J lost 2 bases.

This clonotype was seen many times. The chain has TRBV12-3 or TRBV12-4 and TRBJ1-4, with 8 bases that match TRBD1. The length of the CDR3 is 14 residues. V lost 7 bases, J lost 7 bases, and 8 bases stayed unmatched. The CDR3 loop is CASTRQGPGEKLFF. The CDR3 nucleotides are TGTGCCAGCACCCGACAGGGGCCTGGTGAAAAACTGTTTTTT.

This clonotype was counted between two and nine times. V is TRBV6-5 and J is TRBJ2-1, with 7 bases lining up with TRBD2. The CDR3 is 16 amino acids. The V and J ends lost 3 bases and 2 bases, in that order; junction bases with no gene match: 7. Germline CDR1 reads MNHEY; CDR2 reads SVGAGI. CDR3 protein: CASSYFAGVAYNEQFF. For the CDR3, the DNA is TGTGCCAGCAGTTATTTTGCGGGAGTGGCCTACAATGAGCAGTTCTTC.

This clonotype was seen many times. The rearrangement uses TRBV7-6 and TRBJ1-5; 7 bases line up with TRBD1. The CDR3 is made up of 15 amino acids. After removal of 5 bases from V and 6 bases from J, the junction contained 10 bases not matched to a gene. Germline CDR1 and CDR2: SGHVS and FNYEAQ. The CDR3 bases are TGTGCCAGCAGCCCAGGGGGGGGGCACAGTCAGCCCCAGCATTTT. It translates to CASSPGGGHSQPQHF.

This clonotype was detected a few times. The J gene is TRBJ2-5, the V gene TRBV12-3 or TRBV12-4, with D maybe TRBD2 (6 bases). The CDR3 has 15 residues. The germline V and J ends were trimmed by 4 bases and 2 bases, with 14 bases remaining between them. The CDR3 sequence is CASSSSAGTQETQYF. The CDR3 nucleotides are TGTGCCAGCAGTTCCAGCGCCGGGACTCAAGAGACCCAGTACTTC.

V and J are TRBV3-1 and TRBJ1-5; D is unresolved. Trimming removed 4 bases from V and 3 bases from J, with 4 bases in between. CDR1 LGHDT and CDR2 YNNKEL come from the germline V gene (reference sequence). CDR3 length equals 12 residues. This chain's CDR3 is CASSLNNQPQHF. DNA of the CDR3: TGTGCCAGCAGCCTAAACAATCAGCCCCAGCATTTT.

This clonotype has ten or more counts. The CDR3 sequence: CASSAVDFLQETQYF. The CDR3 DNA sequence: TGCGCCAGCAGCGCCGTTGATTTCCTACAAGAGACCCAGTACTTC. The chain recombines TRBV5-1 with TRBJ2-5; no definite D call. CDR3 length equals 15 residues. CDR1 SGHRS and CDR2 YFSETQ come from the germline V gene. The germline V and J ends were trimmed by 4 bases and 2 bases, with 15 bases remaining between them.

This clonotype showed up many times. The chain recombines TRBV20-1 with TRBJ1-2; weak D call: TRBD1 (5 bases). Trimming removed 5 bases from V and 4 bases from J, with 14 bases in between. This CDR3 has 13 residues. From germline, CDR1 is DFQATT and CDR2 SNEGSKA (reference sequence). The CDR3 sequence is CSALQWGFYGYTF. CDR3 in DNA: TGCAGTGCTCTGCAATGGGGGTTCTATGGCTACACCTTC.

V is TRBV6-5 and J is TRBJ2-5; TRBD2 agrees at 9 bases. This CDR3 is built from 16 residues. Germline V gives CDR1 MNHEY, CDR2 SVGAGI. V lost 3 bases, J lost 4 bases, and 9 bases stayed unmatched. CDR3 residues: CASSYGSGLARETQYF. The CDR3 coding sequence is TGTGCCAGCAGTTATGGCTCGGGACTAGCTAGAGAGACCCAGTACTTC.

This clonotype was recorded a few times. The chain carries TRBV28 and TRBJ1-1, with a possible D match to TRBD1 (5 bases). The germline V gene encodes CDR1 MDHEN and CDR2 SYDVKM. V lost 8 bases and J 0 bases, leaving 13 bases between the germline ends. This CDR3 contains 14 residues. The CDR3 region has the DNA TGTGCCAGCGGGGAATCGACAGTGAACACTGAAGCTTTCTTT. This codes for CASGESTVNTEAFF.

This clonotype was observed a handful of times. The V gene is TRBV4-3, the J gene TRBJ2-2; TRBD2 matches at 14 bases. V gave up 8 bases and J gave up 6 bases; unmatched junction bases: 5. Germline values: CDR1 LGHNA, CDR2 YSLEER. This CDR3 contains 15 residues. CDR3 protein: CASGRLAGGPGELFF. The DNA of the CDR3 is TGCGCCAGCGGGAGACTAGCGGGAGGGCCCGGGGAGCTGTTTTTT.

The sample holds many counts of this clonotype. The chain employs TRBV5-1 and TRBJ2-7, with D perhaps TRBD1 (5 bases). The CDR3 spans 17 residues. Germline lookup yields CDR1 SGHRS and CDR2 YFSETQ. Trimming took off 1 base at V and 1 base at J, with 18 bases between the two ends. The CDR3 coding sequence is TGCGCCAGCAGCTTGATGGGCCAGGGCCGTATGTCCTACGAGCAGTACTTC. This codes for CASSLMGQGRMSYEQYF.

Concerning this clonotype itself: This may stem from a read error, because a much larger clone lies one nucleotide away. The CDR3 DNA is TGTGCCACCAGCAGAGATGCCCCAGGGGGAGAGGAGACCCAGTACTTC. The encoded protein is CATSRDAPGGEETQYF. The chain employs TRBV15 and TRBJ2-5; TRBD1 agrees at 7 bases. The CDR3 length is 16 residues. The V gene's germline CDR1 is LNHNV and CDR2 YYDKDF (reference sequence). With V trimmed by 0 bases and J by 5 bases, 9 bases remained unmatched.

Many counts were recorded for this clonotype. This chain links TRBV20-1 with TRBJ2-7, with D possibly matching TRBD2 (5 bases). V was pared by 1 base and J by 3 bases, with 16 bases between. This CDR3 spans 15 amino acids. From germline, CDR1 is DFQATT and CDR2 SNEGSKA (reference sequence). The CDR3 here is CSARATGLKYYEQYF. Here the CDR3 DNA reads TGCAGTGCTAGAGCGACCGGACTGAAGTACTACGAGCAGTACTTC.

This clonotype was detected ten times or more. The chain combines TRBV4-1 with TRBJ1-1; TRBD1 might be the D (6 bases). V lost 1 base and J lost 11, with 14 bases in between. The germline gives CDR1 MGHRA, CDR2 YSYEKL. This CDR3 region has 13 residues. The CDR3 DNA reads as TGCGCCAGCAGCCAAGTTGGAGGGGGAACCGCTTTCTTT. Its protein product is CASSQVGGGTAFF.